This TCR beta chain was sequenced for a study of T cells in localized non-small cell lung cancer. The repertoire was sequenced with immunoSEQ multiplex PCR; TCRdb's copy has only in-frame clones and lacks some. The sample yields approximately 15,000 clones, 85% to 90% seen once. Of note for this clone: Its specificity is unknown.

Germline loops: CDR1 MNHEY, CDR2 SMNVEV (reference sequence). The CDR3 sequence is 14 residues long. V was trimmed by 5 bases and J by 1 base, leaving 11 bases between them. General study results and limits: Peak T cell clonality was found in uninvolved adjacent lung, exceeding tumor. A median of around 57 clones ranked among the top 100 in tumor appeared in adjacent lung.

The chain uses TRBV27 and TRBJ1-1; tentatively, D is TRBD1 (5 bases). The sequence came from a female donor over 55 with stage I squamous cell lung carcinoma. The sample was peripheral blood, taken before any cancer treatment. CDR3 in amino acids: CASSPGTANTEAFF. In nucleotides, the CDR3 is TGTGCCAGCAGTCCCGGGACGGCGAACACTGAAGCTTTCTTT.